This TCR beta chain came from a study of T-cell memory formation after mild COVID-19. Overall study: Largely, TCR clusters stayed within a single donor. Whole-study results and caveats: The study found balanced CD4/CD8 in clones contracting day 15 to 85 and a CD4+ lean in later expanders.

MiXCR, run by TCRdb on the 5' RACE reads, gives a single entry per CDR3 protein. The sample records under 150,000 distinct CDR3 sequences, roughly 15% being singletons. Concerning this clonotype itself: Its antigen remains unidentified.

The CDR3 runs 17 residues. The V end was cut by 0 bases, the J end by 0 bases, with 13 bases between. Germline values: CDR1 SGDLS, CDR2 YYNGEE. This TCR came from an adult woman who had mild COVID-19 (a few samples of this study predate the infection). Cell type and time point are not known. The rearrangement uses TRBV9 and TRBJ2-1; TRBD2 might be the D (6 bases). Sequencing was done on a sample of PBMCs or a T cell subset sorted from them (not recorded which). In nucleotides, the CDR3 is TGTGCCAGCAGCGTAGCTCGAGACGGGAGCTCCTACAATGAGCAGTTCTTC. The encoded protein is CASSVARDGSSYNEQFF. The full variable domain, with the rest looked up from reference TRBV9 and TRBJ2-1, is DSGVTQTPKHLITATGQRVTLRCSPRSGDLSVYWYQQSLDQGLQFLIQYYNGEERAKGNILERFSAQQFPDLHSELNLSSLELGDSALYFCASSVARDGSSYNEQFFGPGTRLTVL.